This T cell receptor beta chain originates from a study of shared clonotypes between healthy human individuals. For the study at large: Each donor had three CD4 naive, three CD4 memory, two CD8 naive and one CD8 memory plate.

Original analysis: Junction-only sequences without quality scores were provided by ImmunoSEQ, so filtering was different. The protocol was immunoSEQ multiplex PCR, while the TCRdb copy is restricted to in-frame clones and leaves out a portion. That table is the source of V, J and clone size, and D and trimming were worked out from the DNA. The sample carries over a million clones, approximately 80% recorded once. The donors were all Caucasian adults (living in Nashville, Tennessee). About this clone: Its specificity is not known.

Whole-study findings and limits: An effect of sequencing depth on clonotype sharing among donors was expected.

Source material: memory CD4+ T cells from PBMCs. As to subset: CD45RA-negative fraction. This sequence was found in a man aged 18 to 29 in good health. Some clones in this sample may be carry-over from other donors' samples.

CDR3 coding DNA: TGTGCCAGTAGTGAGAGGGGCGTGGTAAACATTCAGTACTTC. Protein: CASSERGVVNIQYF. The V and J genes are TRBV19 and TRBJ2-4, with D perhaps assigned TRBD1 or TRBD2 (5 bases each). The CDR3 spans 14 residues. Trimming shortened V by 5 bases and J by 6 bases, and 14 bases separated the two germline ends. CDR1 is LNHDA and CDR2 is SQIVND in the germline V gene (reference sequence).